The present T cell receptor beta chain was sequenced within a study of molecular identifiers for immune sequencing clone quantification. This clonotype was observed a few times. Antigen specificity is unknown. Given a much more abundant clone one base away, this may be a read error. Overall study results and limits: Highly expanded clone sizes could end up underestimated if a barcode were shared by identical TCR molecules.

TCRdb redid the calling of the PCR reads with MiXCR, one entry per CDR3 protein. The sample has 35,000 or so distinct CDR3 sequences, about 19% seen once. The CDR3 contains 16 residues. The V gene's germline CDR1 is MNHNY and CDR2 SVGAGI (reference sequence). V shed 2 bases, J shed 5 bases, and the junction held 7 bases outside the gene matches. This sequence originates from a human donor in good health. Some libraries in this study had Jurkat cell RNA spiked in. The genes are TRBV6-6 and TRBJ2-1; 9 bases match TRBD1. Sequencing input: naive CD8+ T cells from blood, with Jurkat cell RNA spiked in. As to subset: FACS-sorted CD8+CD4-CCR7+CD45RA+ naive T cells. In DNA, the CDR3 is TGTGCCAGCAGTTACACCGGGACAGGGAGGCACAATGAGCAGTTCTTC. It codes for CASSYTGTGRHNEQFF.